The T cell receptor (beta chain) described here comes from a study of monozygotic twins with inflammatory bowel disease. Study-wide points: Distinction of different T cell subtypes was not possible.

Each donor supplied 2 to 2.5 ml of blood. To note about this clonotype: No antigen is known for it.

The CDR3 has 15 residues. The germline gives CDR1 SNHLY, CDR2 FYNNEI. Each CDR3 protein gets one entry in TCRdb, which reprocessed the 5' RACE reads and gives no DNA. The sample table sets out some 450,000 distinct CDR3 sequences. Material for sequencing was blood. The V call is TRBV2, the J call TRBJ2-5; TCRdb's D call, TRBD1, is unchecked because there is no DNA. This TCR derives from a human donor with ulcerative colitis or Crohn's disease, or a healthy co-twin of an affected twin (not recorded which). CDR3 protein: CASSFQQGGRETQYF.